Listed below are T cell receptor beta chains from one sample, sequenced in a study of ipilimumab plus nivolumab after autologous stem cell transplantation. Sequencing used immunoSEQ multiplex PCR; TCRdb keeps in-frame clones, though not all of them. This sample carries about 20,000 clones, 74% of them seen once, and the ten largest clones take around a quarter. This specimen was PBMCs, taken in a trial of ipilimumab plus nivolumab as post-transplant consolidation. These receptors were taken from a male donor with diffuse large B-cell lymphoma. The CDR3 runs from the conserved cysteine through the conserved F or W. Each record gives: V gene, D gene, CDR3 protein. D genes are given only for firm matches.

TRBV7-3 | . | CASSLDWGDNEQYF
TRBV5-4 | TRBD1 | CASSAGQGYNEQFF
TRBV11-2 | . | CASSWQGGLEQYF
TRBV19 | . | CASSIQGSGDEQFF
TRBV7-9 | . | CASSFGGPQHF
TRBV19 | TRBD1 | CASSIDSTGQGTEQFF
TRBV6-1 | . | CASSGQGGDEQYF
TRBV4-1 | . | CASSQAGAVYGYTF
TRBV10-2 | TRBD2 | CASGQAGGQYF
TRBV7-9 | . | CASSPQGNYGYTF
TRBV9 | . | CASSVAEGKGQPQHF
TRBV19 | . | CASRLKGWGTGELFF
TRBV7-8 | . | CASSLVLGHNEQFF
TRBV10-3 | TRBD1 | CAIRAGTGPGELFF
TRBV7-9 | . | CASSLEGAGRRLTF
TRBV11-3 | . | CASSLDASAHSYEQYF
TRBV5-6 | . | CASSLVGGSTDTQYF
TRBV7-2 | . | CASSLAPTGSSGYEQYF
TRBV19 | . | CASKAWQTDYSNQPQHF
TRBV15 | TRBD1 | CATSRGGPGTGDDEQFF
TRBV7-3 | . | CASSLTGSADTQYF
TRBV18 | . | CASSPPSRDPDTQYF
TRBV5-1 | TRBD2 | CASSLVREYQYEQYF
TRBV11-3 | TRBD2 | CASSPGLAGGRETQYF
TRBV2 | TRBD1 | CASGNRGLNTEAFF
TRBV5-6 | TRBD1 | CASSLTGVATEAFF
TRBV11-1 | . | CASLQPGRETQYF
TRBV5-4 | TRBD2 | CASLLREFPDTQYF
TRBV5-4 | . | CASSTPQGSRQETQYF
TRBV11-1 | . | CASSFIADSPYEQYF
TRBV12-5 | . | CASGLGRGGAQYF
TRBV19 | TRBD1 | CASSQGAGEQYF
TRBV30 | . | CAWSVGSGIYNEQFF
TRBV25-1 | TRBD2 | CASSESAGSYNEQFF
TRBV7-3 | . | CASSLNGGQSDGYTF
TRBV19 | . | CASSINQETQYF
TRBV9 | TRBD2 | CASSEGTSGEDTQYF
TRBV2 | TRBD1 | CASRTGVMGSPLHF
TRBV5-1 | . | CASSSLGANYGYTF
TRBV20-1 | . | CKFRFNYGYTF
TRBV7-9 | . | CASREVGYQETQYF
TRBV5-1 | TRBD2 | CASSSRGLAGTGELFF
TRBV5-1 | . | CASSRTTVGYTF
TRBV27 | . | CASSLVATSSYEQYF
TRBV4-2 | TRBD1 | CASSQEAGQGDTEAFF